The 9 T cell receptor beta chains below were found in one sample sequenced in a study of control samples from healthy donors and cancer patients. Here immunoSEQ multiplex PCR was the method, and the copy in TCRdb shows in-frame clones only, minus some. Among about 40,000 clones listed, about 93% were seen once. Sequencing was performed on blood. All receptors come from a woman in her 50s in good health.

The V gene is TRBV28, the J gene TRBJ2-4; D possibly uses TRBD1 or TRBD2 (5 bases each). V was clipped by 3 bases and J by 1 base, with 10 bases between them. This CDR3 contains 15 residues. The germline V gene encodes CDR1 MDHEN and CDR2 SYDVKM. The CDR3 nucleotides are TGTGCCAGCAGTTTTCCCGGGACGGCCAAAAACATTCAGTACTTC. It specifies CASSFPGTAKNIQYF.

This chain uses TRBV9 with TRBJ1-2; possible D gene TRBD1, 5 bases. Germline V gives CDR1 SGDLS, CDR2 YYNGEE. The CDR3 contains 15 residues. The germline V and J ends were trimmed by 4 bases and 1 base, with 14 bases remaining between them. The CDR3 DNA reads TGTGCCAGCAGCCCCGTGGGACTACTTAACTATGGCTACACCTTC. Protein product: CASSPVGLLNYGYTF.

The chain couples TRBV19 to TRBJ1-5; D is perhaps TRBD1 (5 bases). Germline-derived CDR1 and CDR2 are LNHDA and SQIVND (reference sequence). V gave up 1 base and J gave up 0 bases, with 10 bases separating them. The CDR3 covers 16 residues. The CDR3 DNA reads as TGTGCCAGTAGTATAGTGGGACGGTTTAGCAATCAGCCCCAGCATTTT. It is translated as CASSIVGRFSNQPQHF.

This sequence joins TRBV7-2 and TRBJ2-7; D is possibly TRBD1 or TRBD2 (5 bases each). The V and J ends lost 3 bases and 3 bases respectively, with 9 bases between them. The CDR3 length is 13 residues. Germline CDR1 is SGHTA and CDR2 is FQGNSA. The CDR3 loop reads CASSLGDHYEQYF. CDR3 nucleotides: TGTGCCAGCAGCTTGGGGGACCACTACGAGCAGTACTTC. The full variable domain, completed using reference TRBV7-2 and TRBJ2-7, is GAGVSQSPSNKVTEKGKDVELRCDPISGHTALYWYRQSLGQGLEFLIYFQGNSAPDKSGLPSDRFSAERTGGSVSTLTIQRTQQEDSAVYLCASSLGDHYEQYFGPGTRLTVT.

V and J are TRBV5-4 and TRBJ1-1; perhaps TRBD1 as D (5 bases). Trimming removed 1 base from V and 0 bases from J, with 16 bases in between. The CDR3 runs to 17 residues. CDR1 is SGHNT, CDR2 YYREEE, per germline (reference sequence). CDR3 sequence reads: CASSLSVRGSMNTEAFF. The CDR3 coding sequence is TGTGCCAGCAGCTTGAGTGTTCGGGGGAGCATGAACACTGAAGCTTTCTTT.

This clone has just one count. J is TRBJ1-2 and V is TRBV9; TRBD1 matches at 8 bases. CDR3 length: 15 amino acids. CDR1 SGDLS and CDR2 YYNGEE come from the germline V gene. The junction had 12 bases not matched to a gene; V was cut back by 5 bases and J by 6 bases. Written as DNA, the CDR3 is TGTGCCAGCAGTCAGACAGGGGACCCACTTCATGGCTACACCTTC. Translating it yields CASSQTGDPLHGYTF.

This sequence joins TRBV7-8 and TRBJ2-1, with TRBD1 identical over 10 bases. The CDR3 contains 14 residues. Germline values: CDR1 SGHVS, CDR2 FQNEAQ. The V gene end was trimmed by 3 bases and the J gene end by 9 bases; junction bases not matched to a gene: 5. The CDR3 region is CASSFPTGGGEQFF. The CDR3 bases are TGTGCCAGCAGCTTTCCGACAGGGGGCGGTGAGCAGTTCTTC. The full variable domain, its missing parts supplied by reference TRBV7-8 and TRBJ2-1, is GAGVSQSPRYKVAKRGQDVALRCDPISGHVSLFWYQQALGQGPEFLTYFQNEAQLDKSGLPSDRFFAERPEGSVSTLKIQRTQQEDSAVYLCASSFPTGGGEQFFGPGTRLTVL.

The chain joins TRBV19 to TRBJ2-1, with a possible D match to TRBD2 (6 bases). Between the trimmed V and J ends, which lost 5 bases and 6 bases, there was a span of 17 bases. Germline loops: CDR1 LNHDA, CDR2 SQIVND (reference sequence). The CDR3 extends over 15 amino acids. In DNA, the CDR3 is TGTGCCAGTAGTCCTCCGGGACTCCGTCTCAATGAGCAGTTCTTC. It encodes CASSPPGLRLNEQFF.

The chain has TRBV9 and TRBJ1-1, with D tentatively TRBD1 (6 bases). The CDR3 has 12 amino acids. Germline assignment: CDR1 SGDLS and CDR2 YYNGEE. V was clipped by 4 bases and J by 3 bases, with 7 bases between them. The CDR3 bases are TGTGCCAGCAGCCACAGGGACACTGAAGCTTTCTTT. Translating it yields CASSHRDTEAFF.